The entry below gives a single T cell receptor beta chain sequence along with its context. What it binds is unknown. The data belong to a study of vaccination effects on CD4 cells after COVID-19. Overall study context: Either the BNT162b2 or mRNA-1273 vaccine was given to participants in two doses. Two convalescent donors provided samples 16 days and one week before vaccination.

Method: immunoSEQ multiplex PCR; TCRdb's copy keeps in-frame clones and lacks some. The sample holds more than 35,000 clones, about 68% seen once. Overall study results and limits: The study got few convalescent patients and did not collect any early post-infection timepoints.

V lost 5 bases to trimming and J lost 4 bases; unmatched junction nucleotides: 9. The length of the CDR3 is 16 residues. Germline assignment: CDR1 GTSNPN and CDR2 SVGIG (reference sequence). Sequencing in the ViraFEST assay came after antigen-specific CD4+ T cells had been expanded with viral peptide pools, which were used to stimulate PBMC. Following 10 days of culture, CD4+ T cells were isolated. The person was diagnosed with PCR-confirmed SARS-CoV-2 infection between March and December 2020. Days 3 and 7 saw half the medium replaced with IL-2 medium. The rearrangement links TRBV30 to TRBJ2-2; 11 nucleotides match TRBD2. The TCR originated in a human donor who had a prior SARS-CoV-2 infection. The sample consisted of CD4+ T cells from PBMCs cultured with a peptide pool, taken before COVID-19 vaccination. CDR3 loop: CAWVGVTSGTTGELFF. The CDR3 nucleotides read TGTGCCTGGGTAGGAGTGACTAGCGGGACCACCGGGGAGCTGTTTTTT. Full variable domain (outside the CDR3, taken from reference TRBV30 and TRBJ2-2): SQTIHQWPATLVQPVGSPLSLECTVEGTSNPNLYWYRQAAGRGLQLLFYSVGIGQISSEVPQNLSASRPQDRQFILSSKKLLLSDSGFYLCAWVGVTSGTTGELFFGEGSRLTVL.